The table lists the clone carrying this T cell receptor beta chain with a few counts. The antigen is unknown. The PCR ran on 60 Vbeta and 13 Jbeta primers. The table came from immunoSEQ multiplex PCR; TCRdb's copy has only in-frame clones and leaves some out. The sample shows about 130,000 clones, around 68% of them seen only once. The data stem from a study of cytomegalovirus exposure and HLA in healthy donors. Per germline, CDR1 DFQATT and CDR2 SNEGSKA (reference sequence). The CDR3 contains 11 residues. The V gene lost 4 bases and the J gene lost 6 bases, with 7 bases spanning the gap. General study findings and limits: V segments that were indistinguishable, TRBV6-2 and TRBV6-3 among them, were omitted from analysis. One variant, a missense change in DCLRE1C, was linked in a later analysis to TCR beta V- and J-gene trimming. Across donors, most TCRs were seen rarely, yet some public ones were widespread. Donor immune exposure was known only as CMV serostatus.

V and J are TRBV20-1 and TRBJ2-1; D is unclear. This sequence originates from a man in his forties in good health and CMV-seropositive. The sequenced sample consisted of PBMCs. The CDR3 reads CSATGGNEQFF. Here the CDR3 DNA reads TGCAGTGCTACTGGCGGCAATGAGCAGTTCTTC.